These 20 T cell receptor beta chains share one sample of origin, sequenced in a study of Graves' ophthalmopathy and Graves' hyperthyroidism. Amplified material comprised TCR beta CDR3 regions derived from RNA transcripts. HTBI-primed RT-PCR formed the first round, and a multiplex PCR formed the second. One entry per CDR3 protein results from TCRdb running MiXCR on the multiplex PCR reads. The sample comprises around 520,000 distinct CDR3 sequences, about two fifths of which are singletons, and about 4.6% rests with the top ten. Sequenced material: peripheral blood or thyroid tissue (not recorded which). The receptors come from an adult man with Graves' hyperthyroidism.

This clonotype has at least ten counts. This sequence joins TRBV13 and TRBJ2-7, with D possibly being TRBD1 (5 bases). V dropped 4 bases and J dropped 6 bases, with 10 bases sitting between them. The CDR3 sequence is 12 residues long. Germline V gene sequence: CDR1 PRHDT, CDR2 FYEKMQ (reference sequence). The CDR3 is CASSSGFSEQYF. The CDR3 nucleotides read TGTGCCAGCAGCTCAGGGTTCTCCGAGCAGTACTTC.

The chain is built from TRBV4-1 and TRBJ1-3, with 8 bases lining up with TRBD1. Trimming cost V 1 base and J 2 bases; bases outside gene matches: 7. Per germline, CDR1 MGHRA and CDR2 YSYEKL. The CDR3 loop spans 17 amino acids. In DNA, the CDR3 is TGCGCCAGCAGCCAAGGCTCCGGGACAGGTGCTGGAAACACCATATATTTT. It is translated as CASSQGSGTGAGNTIYF.

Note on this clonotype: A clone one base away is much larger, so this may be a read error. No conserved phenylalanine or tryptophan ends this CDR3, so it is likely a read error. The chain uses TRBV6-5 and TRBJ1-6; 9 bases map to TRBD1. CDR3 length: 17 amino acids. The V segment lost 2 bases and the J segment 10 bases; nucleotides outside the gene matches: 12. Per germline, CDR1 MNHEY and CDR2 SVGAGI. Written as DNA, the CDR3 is TGTGCCAGCAGTTACCTTGGGACAGGGAGCCCAGAGTCACCCCTCCACCTT. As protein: CASSYLGTGSPESPLHL.

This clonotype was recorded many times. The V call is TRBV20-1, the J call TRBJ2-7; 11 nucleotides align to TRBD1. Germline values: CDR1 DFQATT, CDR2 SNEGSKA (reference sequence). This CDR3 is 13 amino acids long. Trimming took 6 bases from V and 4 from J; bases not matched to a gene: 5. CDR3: CSALRDRGYEQYF. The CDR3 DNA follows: TGCAGTGCACTCAGGGACAGGGGGTACGAGCAGTACTTC.

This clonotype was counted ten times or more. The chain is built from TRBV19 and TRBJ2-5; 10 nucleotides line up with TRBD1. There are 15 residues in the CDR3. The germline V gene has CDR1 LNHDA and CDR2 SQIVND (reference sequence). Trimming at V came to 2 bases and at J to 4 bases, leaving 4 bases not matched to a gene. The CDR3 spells CASSIRTGGLETQYF. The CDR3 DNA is TGTGCCAGTAGTATACGGACAGGGGGGCTAGAGACCCAGTACTTC.

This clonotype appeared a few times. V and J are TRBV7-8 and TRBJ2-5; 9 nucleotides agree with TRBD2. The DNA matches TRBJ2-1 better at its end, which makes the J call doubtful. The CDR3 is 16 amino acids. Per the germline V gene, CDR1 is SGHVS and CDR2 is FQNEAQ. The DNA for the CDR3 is TGTGCCAGCAGCTTAGTTGGCGCGGGGGGGGTAAGTGAGCAGTTCTTC. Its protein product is CASSLVGAGGVSEQFF.

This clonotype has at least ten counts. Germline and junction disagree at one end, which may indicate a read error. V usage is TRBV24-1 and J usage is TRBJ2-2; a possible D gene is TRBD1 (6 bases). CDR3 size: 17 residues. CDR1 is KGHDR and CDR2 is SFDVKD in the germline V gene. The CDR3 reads CAASDSGRTANTGELFF. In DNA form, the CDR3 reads TGTGCCGCCAGTGATTCCGGTCGGACAGCGAACACCGGGGAGCTGTTTTTT.

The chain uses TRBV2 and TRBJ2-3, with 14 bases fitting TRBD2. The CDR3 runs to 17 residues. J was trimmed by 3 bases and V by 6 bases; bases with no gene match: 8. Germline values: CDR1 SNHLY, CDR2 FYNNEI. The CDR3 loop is CASRGPGTSGSTDTQYF. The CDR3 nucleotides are TGTGCCAGCAGGGGACCCGGGACTAGCGGGAGTACAGATACGCAGTATTTT.

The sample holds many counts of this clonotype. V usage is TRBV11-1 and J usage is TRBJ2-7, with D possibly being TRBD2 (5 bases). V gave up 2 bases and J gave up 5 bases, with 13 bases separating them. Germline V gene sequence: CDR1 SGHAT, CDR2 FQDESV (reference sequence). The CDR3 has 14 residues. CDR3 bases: TGTGCCAGCAGCTTAACCCTAGCTACCCACGAGCAGTACTTC. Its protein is CASSLTLATHEQYF.

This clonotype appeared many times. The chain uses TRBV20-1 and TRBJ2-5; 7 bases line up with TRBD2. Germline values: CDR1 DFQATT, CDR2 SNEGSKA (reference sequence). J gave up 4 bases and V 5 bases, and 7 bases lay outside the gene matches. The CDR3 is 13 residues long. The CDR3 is CSAPLAVGETQYF. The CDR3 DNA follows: TGCAGTGCTCCCCTAGCGGTTGGAGAGACCCAGTACTTC.

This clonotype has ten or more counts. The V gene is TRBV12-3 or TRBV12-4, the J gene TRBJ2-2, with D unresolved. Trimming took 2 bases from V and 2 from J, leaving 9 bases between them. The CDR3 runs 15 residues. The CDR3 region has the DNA TGTGCCAGCAGTTTACACAGCGCCAACACCGGGGAGCTGTTTTTT. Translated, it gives CASSLHSANTGELFF.

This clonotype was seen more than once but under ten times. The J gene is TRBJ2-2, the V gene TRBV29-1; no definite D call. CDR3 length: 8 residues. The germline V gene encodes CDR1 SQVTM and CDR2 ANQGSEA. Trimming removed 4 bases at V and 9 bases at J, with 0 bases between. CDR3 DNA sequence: TGCAGCGTTGGGGAGCTGTTTTTT. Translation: CSVGELFF.

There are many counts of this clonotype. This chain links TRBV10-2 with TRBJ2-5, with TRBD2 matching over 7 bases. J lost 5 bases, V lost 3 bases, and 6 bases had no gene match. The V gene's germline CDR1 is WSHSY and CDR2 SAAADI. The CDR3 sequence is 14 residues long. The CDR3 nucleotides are TGCGCCAGCAGTGAAGAGCGGGGAGGGGAGACCCAGTACTTC. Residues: CASSEERGGETQYF.

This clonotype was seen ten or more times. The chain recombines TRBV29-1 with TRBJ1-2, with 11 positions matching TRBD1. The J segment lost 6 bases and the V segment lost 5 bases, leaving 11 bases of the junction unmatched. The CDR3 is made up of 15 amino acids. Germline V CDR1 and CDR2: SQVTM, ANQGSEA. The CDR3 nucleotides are TGCAGCGTTATAGGGCCGGACAGGGGGCGAGATGGCTACACCTTC. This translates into CSVIGPDRGRDGYTF.

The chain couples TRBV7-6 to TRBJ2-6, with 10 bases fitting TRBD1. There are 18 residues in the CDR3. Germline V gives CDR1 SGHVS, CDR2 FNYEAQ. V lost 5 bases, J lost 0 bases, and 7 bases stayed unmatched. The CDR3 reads CASSPGTGDISGANVLTF. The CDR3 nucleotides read TGTGCCAGCAGCCCTGGGACAGGGGACATCTCTGGGGCCAACGTCCTGACTTTC.

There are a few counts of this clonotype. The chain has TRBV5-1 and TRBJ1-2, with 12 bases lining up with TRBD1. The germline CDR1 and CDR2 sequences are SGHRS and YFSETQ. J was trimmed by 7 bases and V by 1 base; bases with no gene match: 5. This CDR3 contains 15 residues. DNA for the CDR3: TGCGCCAGCAGCTTGACTACGGGACAGGGGGCTGGCTACACCTTC. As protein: CASSLTTGQGAGYTF. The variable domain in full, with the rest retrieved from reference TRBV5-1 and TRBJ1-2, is KAGVTQTPRYLIKTRGQQVTLSCSPISGHRSVSWYQQTPGQGLQFLFEYFSETQRNKGNFPGRFSGRQFSNSRSEMNVSTLELGDSALYLCASSLTTGQGAGYTFGSGTRLTVV.

CDR3 sequence reads: CSARGVDTNANYGYTF. The CDR3, as DNA: TGCAGTGCTAGAGGGGTGGACACTAACGCTAACTATGGCTACACCTTC. The V and J genes are TRBV20-1 and TRBJ1-2, with TRBD1 as a possible D gene (5 bases). The CDR3 is made up of 16 amino acids. Germline V CDR1 and CDR2: DFQATT, SNEGSKA (reference sequence). The V and J ends lost 1 base and 0 bases respectively, with 15 bases between them.

This CDR3 is CASSVDVVDRMSYGYTF. The DNA for the CDR3 is TGCGCCAGCAGCGTTGATGTGGTGGACAGGATGAGCTATGGCTACACCTTC. The rearrangement links TRBV5-1 to TRBJ1-2; 7 nucleotides align to TRBD1. This CDR3 region has 17 residues. Germline V CDR1 and CDR2: SGHRS, YFSETQ. The V segment lost 4 bases and the J segment 4 bases; nucleotides outside the gene matches: 16.

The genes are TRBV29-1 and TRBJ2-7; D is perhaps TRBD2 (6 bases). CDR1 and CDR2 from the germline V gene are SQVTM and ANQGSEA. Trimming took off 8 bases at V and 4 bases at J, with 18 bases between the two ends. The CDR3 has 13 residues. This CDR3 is CSHRGSRIYEQYF. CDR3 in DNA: TGCAGCCACCGGGGGTCGCGTATTTACGAGCAGTACTTC.

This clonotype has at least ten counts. CDR3 nucleotides: TGCGCCAGCAGCTTTTCACGACAGCACGAGCAGTACTTC. Its protein product is CASSFSRQHEQYF. This chain joins TRBV5-1 and TRBJ2-7; weak D call: TRBD1 (5 bases). CDR3 size: 13 residues. The germline V and J ends were trimmed by 2 bases and 5 bases, with 11 bases remaining between them. Germline CDR1 and CDR2: SGHRS and YFSETQ.